The T cell receptor beta chain described here comes from a study of beta chain features in type 1 diabetes. Broader study findings: Type 1 diabetes patients showed fewer insertions and more deletions at VDJ junctions. TCRB CDR3 length was moderately but significantly reduced in all four CD4+ subsets of Type 1 diabetes patients.

CDR1 and CDR2 (germline): GTSNPN, SVGIG (reference sequence). The junction had 5 bases not matched to a gene; V was cut back by 3 bases and J by 4 bases. This CDR3 contains 13 residues. Details on this clone: As yet, its antigen is unknown.

Of the isolated RNA, all was reverse transcribed, and so the sequenced material was expressed TCRB transcripts. Method: immunoSEQ multiplex PCR; TCRdb's copy keeps in-frame clones and lacks some. Of 350,000 to 450,000 clones detected, over 9.5% appear once; the ten largest clones hold about 0.01%. Material for sequencing was naive CD4+ T cells from blood. J is TRBJ2-5 and V is TRBV30, with 7 nucleotides matching TRBD1. The source is a woman in her late teens or twenties with type 1 diabetes. This chain's CDR3 is CAWSTPGGETQYF. The DNA of the CDR3 is TGTGCCTGGAGCACTCCAGGGGGAGAGACCCAGTACTTC.